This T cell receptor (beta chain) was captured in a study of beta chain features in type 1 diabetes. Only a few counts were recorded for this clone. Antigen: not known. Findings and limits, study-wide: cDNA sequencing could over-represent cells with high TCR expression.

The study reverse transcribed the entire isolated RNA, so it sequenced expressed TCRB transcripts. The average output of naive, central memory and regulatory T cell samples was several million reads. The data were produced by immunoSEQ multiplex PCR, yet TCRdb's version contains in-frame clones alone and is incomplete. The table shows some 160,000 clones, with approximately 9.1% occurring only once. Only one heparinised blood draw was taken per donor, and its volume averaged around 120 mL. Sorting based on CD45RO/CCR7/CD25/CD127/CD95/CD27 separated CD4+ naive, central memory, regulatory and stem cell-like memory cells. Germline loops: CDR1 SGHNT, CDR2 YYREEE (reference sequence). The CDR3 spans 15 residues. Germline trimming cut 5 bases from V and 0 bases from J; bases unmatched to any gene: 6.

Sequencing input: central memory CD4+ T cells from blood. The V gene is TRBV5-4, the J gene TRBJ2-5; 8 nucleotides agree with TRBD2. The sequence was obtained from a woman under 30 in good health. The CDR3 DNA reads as TGTGCCAGCAGGGCTAGCGGGCTATACCAAGAGACCCAGTACTTC. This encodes CASRASGLYQETQYF.